One and the same sample provided the 9 T cell receptor beta chains below, sequenced in a study of T cells in Graves' hyperthyroidism and ophthalmopathy. It was RNA transcripts that yielded the amplified TCR beta CDR3 regions. The HTBI primer set drove a first-round RT-PCR of the TCR CDR3. A single record per CDR3 protein comes from TCRdb applying MiXCR to the multiplex PCR reads. The data show roughly 840,000 distinct CDR3 sequences, around 38% seen once. Input material: blood. Receptors were obtained from a man younger than 35 with Graves' hyperthyroidism.

The chain is built from TRBV19 and TRBJ2-6; 8 bases agree with TRBD1. The CDR3 contains 18 residues. Germline V lookup: CDR1 LNHDA, CDR2 SQIVND (reference sequence). Trimming cost V 4 bases and J 0 bases; bases outside gene matches: 8. This CDR3 reads CASSRTGLVLSGANVLTF. For the CDR3, the DNA is TGTGCCAGTAGTAGGACAGGGCTAGTTCTCTCTGGGGCCAACGTCCTGACTTTC.

Points on this clonotype: Given a much more abundant clone one base away, this may be a read error. CDR3 coding DNA: TGTGTCAGCATGACCTCCATGAACACTGAAGCTTTCTTT. Its translation: CVSMTSMNTEAFF. The chain carries TRBV12-3 or TRBV12-4 and TRBJ1-1; D call uncertain. CDR3 length equals 13 residues.

This chain joins TRBV24-1 and TRBJ2-1; D gene unclear. CDR1 is KGHDR and CDR2 is SFDVKD in the germline V gene. This CDR3 spans 12 amino acids. With 5 bases removed from V and 5 bases from J, the gap between germline ends came to 6 bases. CDR3 protein: CATSVVDNEQFF. CDR3 nucleotide sequence: TGTGCCACCAGTGTCGTGGACAATGAGCAGTTCTTC.

The chain is built from TRBV7-9 and TRBJ2-7, with 11 bases lining up with TRBD2. J was trimmed by 0 bases and V by 5 bases; bases with no gene match: 12. The CDR3 consists of 18 residues. CDR1 SEHNR and CDR2 FQNEAQ come from the germline V gene (reference sequence). As DNA, the CDR3 is TGTGCCAGCAGCCCCCCAGCCGGTACTAGCGGGAGCTCCTACGAGCAGTACTTC. Translation: CASSPPAGTSGSSYEQYF. Based on the CDR3 plus reference TRBV7-9 and TRBJ2-7, the full variable domain is DTGVSQNPRHKITKRGQNVTFRCDPISEHNRLYWYRQTLGQGPEFLTYFQNEAQLEKSRLLSDRFSAERPKGSFSTLEIQRTEQGDSAMYLCASSPPAGTSGSSYEQYFGPGTRLTVT.

The V and J genes are TRBV9 and TRBJ1-2; no reliable D call. Germline loops: CDR1 SGDLS, CDR2 YYNGEE. The CDR3 length is 15 residues. V dropped 0 bases and J dropped 3 bases, with 12 bases sitting between them. CDR3 in amino acids: CASSVGADGDYGYTF. In DNA, the CDR3 is TGTGCCAGCAGCGTAGGGGCCGACGGGGACTATGGCTACACCTTC.

This clonotype appeared many times. V usage is TRBV6-5 and J usage is TRBJ2-5; D is uncertain. V lost 6 bases, J lost 5 bases, and 7 bases lay in between. Germline assignment: CDR1 MNHEY and CDR2 SVGAGI. The CDR3 contains 11 residues. CDR3 sequence: CASSRSETQYF. The CDR3 bases are TGTGCCAGCAGCCGAAGCGAGACCCAGTACTTC.

The rearrangement joins TRBV6-2 or TRBV6-3 to TRBJ2-6; D gene ambiguous. The germline gives CDR1 MNHEY, CDR2 SVGEGT. Deletions cut 2 bases from V and 0 bases from J, with 11 bases between. CDR3 length: 17 residues. The CDR3 is CASSYDTRSSGANVLTF. The CDR3 bases are TGTGCCAGCAGTTACGACACACGTAGCTCTGGGGCCAACGTCCTGACTTTC.

The rearrangement joins TRBV7-9 to TRBJ2-7; 9 bases line up with TRBD2. This CDR3 has 15 amino acids. Germline V CDR1 and CDR2: SEHNR, FQNEAQ (reference sequence). The ends lost 5 bases at V and 6 bases at J; junction bases unmatched: 11. CDR3: CASSLEAGGWREQYF. Here the CDR3 DNA reads TGTGCCAGCAGCCTGGAAGCGGGAGGATGGCGCGAGCAGTACTTC.

The sample holds a few counts of this clonotype. The chain carries TRBV3-1 and TRBJ1-6, with no clear D. The CDR3 has 13 residues. Trimming stripped 3 bases from V and 9 bases from J, with 9 bases between. The V gene's germline CDR1 is LGHDT and CDR2 YNNKEL (reference sequence). In DNA form, the CDR3 reads TGTGCCAGCAGCCAGGGGTCGGTTTCACCCCTCCACTTT. This sequence encodes CASSQGSVSPLHF.